These 26 T cell receptor beta chains share one sample of origin, sequenced in a study of blood T cell repertoires in COVID-19. Only in-frame clones appear in the TCRdb table, and some are missing; sequencing was by immunoSEQ multiplex PCR. The table includes 100,000 to 150,000 clones, 70% to 90% detected once. What was sequenced was peripheral blood. The receptor source for this set is a man aged 45 to 65 with acute or convalescent COVID-19.

CDR3 nucleotides: TGTGCCAGCAGCAAAGGGGCCAGCCCGAACACTGAAGCTTTCTTT. This codes for CASSKGASPNTEAFF. V is TRBV21-1 and J is TRBJ1-1; the D call in the table, TRBD1, was not verified against the DNA. TRBV21-1 is listed as a pseudogene. CDR3 length: 15 amino acids.

This chain connects TRBV27 to TRBJ2-7; 13 positions match TRBD2. CDR1 is MNHEY and CDR2 is SMNVEV in the germline V gene (reference sequence). V was clipped by 3 bases and J by 2 bases; unmatched bases: 4. This CDR3 is built from 16 residues. The CDR3 region is CASSFRLAGGPYEQYF. As DNA, the CDR3 is TGTGCCAGCAGTTTTAGACTAGCGGGAGGCCCCTACGAGCAGTACTTC.

J is TRBJ2-1 and V is TRBV28; 8 bases match TRBD1. This CDR3 comprises 16 residues. Germline V gene data show CDR1 as MDHEN and CDR2 as SYDVKM. V shed 6 bases, J shed 4 bases, and the junction held 11 bases outside the gene matches. CDR3 DNA sequence: TGTGCCAGCAGGGGAACAGGGGGTTCTTCTTACAATGAGCAGTTCTTC. This gives the protein CASRGTGGSSYNEQFF.

The rearrangement links TRBV4-1 to TRBJ1-6, with D possibly matching TRBD1 (5 bases). The germline gives CDR1 MGHRA, CDR2 YSYEKL. Trimming removed 0 bases from V and 6 bases from J, with 15 bases in between. The CDR3 runs to 17 residues. The CDR3 loop reads CASSQEGPGTPNSPLHF. DNA of the CDR3: TGCGCCAGCAGCCAAGAAGGTCCCGGGACTCCTAATTCACCCCTCCACTTT.

V gene TRBV9 combines with J gene TRBJ1-1; D may be TRBD1 (5 bases). Germline lookup yields CDR1 SGDLS and CDR2 YYNGEE. The ends were cut back, 4 bases at V and 9 bases at J, with 19 bases in the middle. The CDR3 is made up of 14 amino acids. The CDR3 DNA reads as TGTGCCAGCAGCTCTCAAACGGGGGGTGATCAAGCTTTCTTT. Translating gives CASSSQTGGDQAFF.

Only one count was recorded for this clone. The chain links TRBV10-2 to TRBJ2-7; the match to TRBD2 covers 8 bases. Germline CDR1 reads WSHSY; CDR2 reads SAAADI. CDR3 size: 17 residues. V shed 0 bases and J 2 bases; nucleotides not matched to a gene: 9. The CDR3 is CASSESGGSGITYEQYF. CDR3 nucleotides: TGCGCCAGCAGTGAGTCGGGCGGTAGCGGGATCACCTACGAGCAGTACTTC.

The chain recombines TRBV30 with TRBJ1-4; D unclear. V shed 2 bases and J shed 8 bases, with 15 bases lying between them. The CDR3 totals 14 residues. CDR1 and CDR2 from the germline V gene are GTSNPN and SVGIG (reference sequence). CDR3 protein: CAWSISGVGEKLFF. CDR3 coding DNA: TGTGCCTGGAGTATTAGCGGTGTTGGGGAAAAACTGTTTTTT.

The genes are TRBV28 and TRBJ2-1; unclear D gene. Germline CDR1 MDHEN, CDR2 SYDVKM. The CDR3 is 13 amino acids. V lost 8 bases and J 2 bases, leaving 10 bases between the germline ends. The CDR3 is CASAGFAYNEQFF. The DNA for the CDR3 is TGTGCCAGCGCAGGCTTCGCCTACAATGAGCAGTTCTTC.

In the case of this clone: A read error may account for a junction end that differs from germline. The rearrangement links TRBV7-9 to TRBJ1-3, with 8 bases aligning to TRBD1. CDR1 and CDR2 (germline): SEHNR, FQNEAQ (reference sequence). The CDR3 is made up of 12 amino acids. The CDR3 DNA reads as TGTGCCAGCAGCTTAGCGGCAGGGGGCTTAAATTTT. Residues: CASSLAAGGLNF.

This CDR3 is CSVEDIGAGGPQGTQYF. As DNA, the CDR3 is TGCAGCGTTGAAGATATCGGAGCGGGGGGACCCCAGGGTACGCAGTATTTT. The V and J genes are TRBV29-1 and TRBJ2-3; TRBD2 matches at 9 bases. CDR1 and CDR2 from the germline V gene are SQVTM and ANQGSEA. V was clipped by 0 bases and J by 8 bases; unmatched bases: 15. This CDR3 has 17 amino acids.

The genes are TRBV6-5 and TRBJ1-4; the match to TRBD1 covers 7 bases. This CDR3 is built from 14 residues. CDR1 is MNHEY, CDR2 SVGAGI, per germline. Trimming removed 8 bases from V and 7 bases from J; junction bases left unmatched: 10. The CDR3 DNA sequence: TGTGCCAGCGGAAAGACAGGGTCGGGTGAAAAACTGTTTTTT. Protein sequence: CASGKTGSGEKLFF.

V is TRBV2 and J is TRBJ2-1; TRBD2 agrees at 12 bases. The CDR3 runs 14 residues. Germline V CDR1 and CDR2: SNHLY, FYNNEI. J lost 8 bases, V lost 11 bases, and 10 bases had no gene match. The CDR3 loop is CAARRTSGIYEQFF. CDR3 nucleotides: TGTGCCGCAAGGAGGACTAGCGGGATATATGAGCAGTTCTTC.

The CDR3 loop reads CASRLGTGGDEQFF. Here the CDR3 DNA reads TGTGCCAGCCGTCTAGGGACAGGGGGCGATGAGCAGTTCTTC. The chain joins TRBV21-1 to TRBJ2-1; TRBD1, as called in the table, went unchecked against the DNA. TRBV21-1 is reported as a pseudogene. The CDR3 sequence is 14 residues long.

This clone was found a few times. The chain uses TRBV18 and TRBJ2-2; tentatively, D is TRBD2 (5 bases). Trimming removed 6 bases from V and 7 bases from J, with 15 bases in between. The CDR3 sequence is 14 residues long. Germline V gene sequence: CDR1 KGHSH, CDR2 LQKENI. The CDR3 DNA reads as TGTGCCAGCTCGGATCGGACTGAGGACGGGGAGCTGTTTTTT. Its translation: CASSDRTEDGELFF.

The chain couples TRBV6-5 to TRBJ2-7, with 8 bases lining up with TRBD1. The CDR3 has 12 amino acids. Germline CDR1 reads MNHEY; CDR2 reads SVGAGI. The V and J ends lost 6 bases and 4 bases, in that order; junction bases with no gene match: 2. The CDR3 here is CASRRTGYEQYF. The CDR3 DNA follows: TGTGCCAGCAGGCGGACAGGGTACGAGCAGTACTTC.

The chain is built from TRBV15 and TRBJ2-3, with D hard to call. The CDR3 extends over 10 amino acids. Looked up from germline, CDR1 is LNHNV and CDR2 is YYDKDF (reference sequence). V lost 5 bases and J lost 9, with 6 bases in between. The CDR3 here is CATSPGTQYF. CDR3 bases: TGTGCCACCAGCCCAGGAACGCAGTATTTT.

V is TRBV6-1 and J is TRBJ2-1, with D perhaps TRBD2 (5 bases). Germline values: CDR1 MNHNS, CDR2 SASEGT. Deletions cut 2 bases from V and 4 bases from J, with 9 bases between. The CDR3 is 14 amino acids. The CDR3 DNA reads as TGTGCCAGCAGTGAAAGGTGGGAGTACAATGAGCAGTTCTTC. This gives the protein CASSERWEYNEQFF.

Only one count was recorded for this clone. This chain joins TRBV5-1 and TRBJ2-1; 9 bases are a match to TRBD2. V shed 1 base and J 5 bases; nucleotides not matched to a gene: 4. The CDR3 runs to 15 residues. Per germline, CDR1 SGHRS and CDR2 YFSETQ. CDR3 sequence reads: CASSLLTSGDNEQFF. Here the CDR3 DNA reads TGCGCCAGCAGCTTGTTGACTAGCGGAGACAATGAGCAGTTCTTC.

The chain has TRBV20-1 and TRBJ2-7; D not resolved. CDR1 is DFQATT and CDR2 is SNEGSKA in the germline V gene (reference sequence). The CDR3 runs to 11 residues. V lost 0 bases and J 4 bases, leaving 4 bases between the germline ends. This chain's CDR3 is CSARDEYEQYF. As DNA, the CDR3 is TGCAGTGCTAGAGACGAGTACGAGCAGTACTTC.

The V and J genes are TRBV5-6 and TRBJ1-2; TRBD1 matches at 9 bases. The CDR3 spans 16 residues. Trimming cost V 6 bases and J 3 bases; bases outside gene matches: 12. Germline V CDR1 and CDR2: SGHDT, YYEEEE. The CDR3 DNA is TGTGCCAGCATCCGGACAGGGGAATTAGTTGACTATGGCTACACCTTC. It is translated as CASIRTGELVDYGYTF. The whole variable domain, filled in from reference TRBV5-6 and TRBJ1-2, reads DAGVTQSPTHLIKTRGQQVTLRCSPKSGHDTVSWYQQALGQGPQFIFQYYEEEERQRGNFPDRFSGHQFPNYSSELNVNALLLGDSALYLCASIRTGELVDYGYTFGSGTRLTVV.

In this sample, this clone turned up once. The rearrangement links TRBV11-1 to TRBJ2-2, with 7 bases that match TRBD1. The CDR3 spans 15 residues. Looked up from germline, CDR1 is SGHAT and CDR2 is FQDESV (reference sequence). V gave up 4 bases and J gave up 2 bases; unmatched junction bases: 4. CDR3 protein: CASSSRGTNTGELFF. The CDR3 nucleotides are TGTGCCAGCAGCTCCAGGGGGACCAACACCGGGGAGCTGTTTTTT. Full variable domain (outside the CDR3, taken from reference TRBV11-1 and TRBJ2-2): EAEVAQSPRYKITEKSQAVAFWCDPISGHATLYWYRQILGQGPELLVQFQDESVVDDSQLPKDRFSAERLKGVDSTLKIQPAELGDSAMYLCASSSRGTNTGELFFGEGSRLTVL.

The CDR3: CASSLRPSQGRSGNTIYF. In DNA, the CDR3 is TGCGCCAGCAGCTTGAGACCCAGCCAGGGGAGATCTGGAAACACCATATATTTT. The chain couples TRBV5-1 to TRBJ1-3; TRBD1 is a possible D gene (6 bases). Deletions cut 1 base from V and 1 base from J, with 18 bases between. The V gene's germline CDR1 is SGHRS and CDR2 YFSETQ. The CDR3 sequence is 18 residues long.

The chain couples TRBV5-4 to TRBJ2-1; 7 nucleotides agree with TRBD2. V was clipped by 4 bases and J by 2 bases; unmatched bases: 9. The CDR3 runs 16 residues. CDR1 and CDR2 (germline): SGHNT, YYREEE (reference sequence). This CDR3 reads CASSDGGVRAYNEQFF. CDR3 in DNA: TGTGCCAGCAGCGATGGGGGGGTAAGGGCCTACAATGAGCAGTTCTTC.

This clone was found once. The V and J genes are TRBV7-9 and TRBJ1-5; D perhaps matches TRBD1 (6 bases). CDR1 and CDR2 from the germline V gene are SEHNR and FQNEAQ (reference sequence). The CDR3 has 13 residues. V lost 7 bases to trimming and J lost 4 bases, with 11 bases between them. The CDR3 DNA reads as TGTGCCAGCACCCCGACAGGAAATCAGCCCCAGCATTTT. It is translated as CASTPTGNQPQHF.

Of note for this clone: Compared with germline, one end of the junction differs, possibly owing to a read error. The chain combines TRBV6-5 with TRBJ2-1; D is perhaps TRBD2 (6 bases). CDR3 length equals 13 residues. Germline CDR1 reads MNHEY; CDR2 reads SVGAGI. The CDR3 DNA sequence: TGTGCCAGCAGTCGGGACTCCAACAATGAGCAGTTCTTC. Protein: CASSRDSNNEQFF.

This chain connects TRBV29-1 to TRBJ2-1, with 9 bases matching TRBD2. The V segment lost 4 bases and the J segment 4 bases; nucleotides outside the gene matches: 5. This CDR3 has 14 amino acids. Germline V gives CDR1 SQVTM, CDR2 ANQGSEA. CDR3 bases: TGCAGCGTTGTGGGTAGCGGGGGATACAATGAGCAGTTCTTC. This sequence encodes CSVVGSGGYNEQFF.